Sequencing of this TCR beta chain was carried out in a study of metastatic and nonmetastatic thyroid tumors. Study-wide findings and caveats: The study reportedly found significantly higher TCR beta diversity in malignant thyroid tumors than benign nodules, in blood and tumor.

The CDR3 extends over 16 amino acids. Germline CDR1 is SGHAT and CDR2 is FQNNGV. V was trimmed by 1 base and J by 0 bases, leaving 10 bases between them. This clone appeared many times. Its antigen remains unidentified. No patient had received any treatment before thyroid surgery. TCRdb reprocessed the PCR reads via MiXCR. The table has 84,000 or so clones, over 8.5% seen once. The chain recombines TRBV11-2 with TRBJ1-5; D uncertain. The specimen sequenced was blood. This TCR came from a female donor with papillary thyroid cancer or a benign thyroid nodule (not recorded which). Some clones in this sample may be carry-over from other donors' samples. The CDR3 protein is CASSLVGGNSNQPQHF. Written as DNA, the CDR3 is TGTGCCAGCAGCTTAGTAGGAGGGAATAGCAATCAGCCCCAGCATTTT.